A single sample is the source of the 32 T cell receptor beta chains below, sequenced in a study of T-cell memory formation after mild COVID-19. Each CDR3 protein gets one entry after TCRdb re-called the 5' RACE reads with MiXCR. The sample includes 390,000 or so distinct CDR3 sequences, roughly 15% of them seen just once. Sequencing was performed on PBMCs or a T cell subset sorted from them (not recorded which). These receptors came from a man younger than 30 who had mild COVID-19 (a few samples of this study predate the infection). Cell type and time point are not known.

This clonotype showed up just a few times. CDR3 nucleotide sequence: TGTGCCAGCAGTACCGGGACTGCGGGGGAAGAGACCCAGTACTTC. Translation gives CASSTGTAGEETQYF. V is TRBV28 and J is TRBJ2-5; 7 bases are a match to TRBD2. Germline V gives CDR1 MDHEN, CDR2 SYDVKM. With 5 bases clipped from V and 3 bases from J, the junction kept 9 bases outside the gene matches. The CDR3 sequence is 15 residues long.

This clonotype was seen only a few times. The chain links TRBV3-1 to TRBJ2-3; no firm D call. Germline CDR1 LGHDT, CDR2 YNNKEL (reference sequence). The CDR3 is made up of 15 amino acids. V was shortened by 4 bases and J by 3 bases, with 14 bases between the two germline ends. DNA for the CDR3: TGTGCCAGCAGCCCGCTTCAGGCGTCGACAGATACGCAGTATTTT. Its protein product is CASSPLQASTDTQYF.

The chain couples TRBV14 to TRBJ1-1; tentatively, D is TRBD1 (5 bases). Germline V gives CDR1 SGHDN, CDR2 FVKESK. V lost 0 bases and J lost 4, with 15 bases in between. CDR3 length: 16 residues. The CDR3 protein is CASSQDQGPRGTEAFF. The CDR3 bases are TGTGCCAGCAGCCAAGATCAGGGTCCGCGGGGCACTGAAGCTTTCTTT.

This clonotype was seen more than once but under ten times. The chain has TRBV10-3 and TRBJ1-1, with D unclear. The germline V and J ends were trimmed by 0 bases and 3 bases, with 11 bases remaining between them. In germline, CDR1 is ENHRY, CDR2 SYGVKD. The length of the CDR3 is 15 residues. Written as DNA, the CDR3 is TGTGCCATCAGTGAGTCGGGCGGAGGGTACACTGAAGCTTTCTTT. Protein: CAISESGGGYTEAFF.

The chain combines TRBV9 with TRBJ2-7; a possible D gene is TRBD1 (6 bases). Trimming left V 3 bases short and J 2 bases short, with 12 bases between. The V gene's germline CDR1 is SGDLS and CDR2 YYNGEE. CDR3 size: 14 residues. Written as DNA, the CDR3 is TGTGCCAGCAGCGACAGGGCCTACCCCTACGAGCAGTACTTC. Translated, it gives CASSDRAYPYEQYF.

The CDR3 reads CASSAQSTGSPLHF. CDR3 DNA sequence: TGTGCCAGCAGCGCACAGTCAACAGGTTCACCCCTCCACTTT. The chain employs TRBV9 and TRBJ1-6; D perhaps matches TRBD1 (5 bases). V lost 3 bases and J 9 bases, leaving 13 bases between the germline ends. Germline loops: CDR1 SGDLS, CDR2 YYNGEE. CDR3 length: 14 amino acids.

This clonotype was observed a few times. DNA for the CDR3: TGTGCCAGCAGCCAAGGGGGGAAAGACTCACCCCTCCACTTT. Translated: CASSQGGKDSPLHF. The rearrangement uses TRBV3-1 and TRBJ1-6, with a tentative D call TRBD1 (5 bases). Germline lookup yields CDR1 LGHDT and CDR2 YNNKEL (reference sequence). The CDR3 is 14 residues long. Between the trimmed V and J ends, which lost 1 base and 10 bases, there was a span of 11 bases.

The chain recombines TRBV7-8 with TRBJ2-3; no definite D call. V was pared by 2 bases and J by 0 bases, with 6 bases between. Germline CDR1 and CDR2: SGHVS and FQNEAQ. CDR3 length: 14 residues. Here the CDR3 reads CASSLLTSTDTQYF. The DNA for the CDR3 is TGTGCCAGCAGCTTATTGACTAGCACAGATACGCAGTATTTT.

The chain links TRBV20-1 to TRBJ2-2; a possible D gene is TRBD2 (5 bases). Germline V CDR1 and CDR2: DFQATT, SNEGSKA (reference sequence). V was trimmed by 6 bases and J by 2 bases, leaving 13 bases between them. CDR3 size: 14 residues. CDR3 region: CSAPVRENTGELFF. For the CDR3, the DNA is TGCAGTGCCCCCGTGAGGGAAAACACCGGGGAGCTGTTTTTT.

This clonotype was seen a handful of times. This chain links TRBV20-1 with TRBJ2-1; 14 bases align to TRBD2. V was pared by 0 bases and J by 8 bases, with 3 bases of the junction left unmatched. From germline, CDR1 is DFQATT and CDR2 SNEGSKA (reference sequence). This CDR3 has 15 amino acids. CDR3 sequence (DNA): TGCAGTGCTAGAGAGACTAGCGGGGGGGCTTATGAGCAGTTCTTC. Translation: CSARETSGGAYEQFF.

The chain employs TRBV18 and TRBJ1-3; D is unclear. Germline-derived CDR1 and CDR2 are KGHSH and LQKENI. The CDR3 is 13 amino acids. Trimming removed 6 bases from V and 3 bases from J, with 9 bases in between. For the CDR3, the DNA is TGTGCCAGCTCGTCTCTTGATGGAAACACCATATATTTT. Translated, it gives CASSSLDGNTIYF.

This clonotype was seen only a few times. The CDR3 here is CASSLWTTETQYF. The CDR3 nucleotides read TGCGCCAGCAGCTTGTGGACTACAGAGACCCAGTACTTC. The chain recombines TRBV5-1 with TRBJ2-5, with D tentatively TRBD2 (6 bases). This CDR3 contains 13 residues. V lost 1 base and J 4 bases, leaving 8 bases between the germline ends. CDR1 is SGHRS, CDR2 YFSETQ, per germline. The full variable domain, with the rest looked up from reference TRBV5-1 and TRBJ2-5, is KAGVTQTPRYLIKTRGQQVTLSCSPISGHRSVSWYQQTPGQGLQFLFEYFSETQRNKGNFPGRFSGRQFSNSRSEMNVSTLELGDSALYLCASSLWTTETQYFGPGTRLLVL.

The rearrangement links TRBV18 to TRBJ1-4; 8 bases map to TRBD1. After removal of 0 bases from V and 10 bases from J, the junction contained 7 bases not matched to a gene. The length of the CDR3 is 15 residues. CDR1 is KGHSH, CDR2 LQKENI, per germline. The CDR3 sequence is CASSPPKTGDGKLFF. CDR3 coding DNA: TGTGCCAGCTCACCACCTAAGACAGGGGACGGAAAACTGTTTTTT.

This clonotype was found a few times. For the CDR3, the DNA is TGCAGTGCTAGGGGACAGGGGGCCTACTACGAGCAGTACGTC. Translating it yields CSARGQGAYYEQYV. V gene TRBV20-1 combines with J gene TRBJ2-7, with TRBD1 matching 12 bases. In germline, CDR1 is DFQATT, CDR2 SNEGSKA (reference sequence). This CDR3 spans 14 amino acids. Germline trimming cut 3 bases from V and 3 bases from J; bases unmatched to any gene: 3.

CDR3 sequence (DNA): TGTGCCAGCAGCTTCCGGGACAGTAAAAACATTCAGTACTTC. Residues: CASSFRDSKNIQYF. This sequence joins TRBV5-6 and TRBJ2-4; 7 positions match TRBD1. Germline V gene sequence: CDR1 SGHDT, CDR2 YYEEEE. V dropped 2 bases and J dropped 4; count of bases not matched to a gene: 3. The length of the CDR3 is 14 residues.

This clonotype was detected a few times. V and J are TRBV7-2 and TRBJ1-2; no firm D call. V lost 1 base, J lost 4 bases, and 16 bases lay in between. CDR1 is SGHTA, CDR2 FQGNSA, per germline. The CDR3 contains 16 residues. CDR3 sequence (DNA): TGTGCCAGCAGCTTAGATCCGGACGGCGTCCCCTATGGCTACACCTTC. Protein: CASSLDPDGVPYGYTF.

This clonotype has only a few counts. Written as DNA, the CDR3 is TGCGCCAGCAGCCGAACCCGGGCCTCGTGGCCCCTCCACTTT. Translated: CASSRTRASWPLHF. This chain connects TRBV4-3 to TRBJ1-6, with D uncertain. V was cut by 4 bases and J by 13 bases, with 17 bases left in between. CDR3 length equals 14 residues. Looked up from germline, CDR1 is LGHNA and CDR2 is YSLEER.

This clonotype was seen a handful of times. The V gene is TRBV6-2 or TRBV6-3, the J gene TRBJ2-2; 9 nucleotides match TRBD2. Germline CDR1 and CDR2: MNHEY and SVGEGT. The CDR3 has 19 residues. V gave up 4 bases and J gave up 1 base; unmatched junction bases: 13. The CDR3 is CASSFDKRAGGRNTGELFF. The CDR3 region has the DNA TGTGCCAGCAGTTTTGATAAGCGAGCGGGGGGACGGAACACCGGGGAGCTGTTTTTT.

V usage is TRBV7-3 and J usage is TRBJ1-1; perhaps TRBD1 as D (5 bases). In germline, CDR1 is SGHTA, CDR2 FQGTGA. V dropped 4 bases and J dropped 1 base, with 10 bases sitting between them. The CDR3 is 14 amino acids. The CDR3 DNA is TGTGCCAGCAGCTCCGCGGGGGGGAACACTGAAGCTTTCTTT. As protein: CASSSAGGNTEAFF.

The chain is built from TRBV6-2 or TRBV6-3 and TRBJ2-7, with no clear D. Trimming removed 2 bases from V and 3 bases from J, with 2 bases in between. Germline V lookup: CDR1 MNHEY, CDR2 SVGEGT. This CDR3 region has 11 residues. CDR3 residues: CASSYDYEQYV. The CDR3 nucleotides are TGTGCCAGCAGTTACGACTACGAGCAGTACGTC.

The chain is built from TRBV20-1 and TRBJ2-5, with 9 bases identical to TRBD1. Trimming took 0 bases from V and 1 from J; bases not matched to a gene: 9. CDR1 DFQATT and CDR2 SNEGSKA come from the germline V gene (reference sequence). The CDR3 length is 17 residues. The DNA for the CDR3 is TGCAGTGCTAGAGACGGGACAGGGCTACATTTCCAAGAGACCCAGTACTTC. Protein product: CSARDGTGLHFQETQYF.

The chain links TRBV10-3 to TRBJ2-1; weak D call: TRBD2 (6 bases). This CDR3 region has 14 residues. Germline V gene lookup returns CDR1 ENHRY and CDR2 SYGVKD. The V gene lost 4 bases and the J gene lost 10 bases, with 17 bases spanning the gap. CDR3 in DNA: TGTGCCATCAGTGCGGGGACTCTCCAAGGAGAGCAGTTCTTC. As protein: CAISAGTLQGEQFF.

The V and J genes are TRBV7-9 and TRBJ2-5, with D perhaps TRBD1 (6 bases). V was trimmed by 2 bases and J by 1 base, leaving 14 bases between them. The CDR3 has 16 amino acids. Looked up from germline, CDR1 is SEHNR and CDR2 is FQNEAQ (reference sequence). The CDR3 here is CASSLLTGTIQETQYF. The CDR3 DNA reads TGTGCCAGCAGCTTATTAACAGGGACGATCCAAGAGACCCAGTACTTC.

The chain carries TRBV20-1 and TRBJ1-6, with D possibly TRBD1 on 6 matching bases. Trimming pared 6 bases from V and 1 base from J, leaving 16 bases between. The germline V gene encodes CDR1 DFQATT and CDR2 SNEGSKA (reference sequence). This CDR3 has 16 amino acids. This chain's CDR3 is CSAAGDKGSYNSPLHF. As DNA, the CDR3 is TGCAGTGCAGCCGGGGACAAGGGGTCCTATAATTCACCCCTCCACTTT.

V and J are TRBV18 and TRBJ2-7, with unresolved D. Trimming left V 4 bases short and J 6 bases short, with 16 bases between. CDR3 length equals 14 residues. Germline V gene sequence: CDR1 KGHSH, CDR2 LQKENI. Here the CDR3 DNA reads TGTGCCAGCTCACGGGTAGAGAGAGCCGGCGAGCAGTACTTC. Protein product: CASSRVERAGEQYF.

The V call is TRBV7-2, the J call TRBJ2-7, with D possibly TRBD1 on 6 matching bases. The germline CDR1 and CDR2 sequences are SGHTA and FQGNSA. The CDR3 sequence is 11 residues long. V lost 3 bases to trimming and J lost 11 bases, with 11 bases between them. The DNA for the CDR3 is TGTGCCAGCAGCTTGACAGGTGCTAAGTACTTC. Its translation: CASSLTGAKYF.

This clonotype turned up a few times. The rearrangement uses TRBV6-2 or TRBV6-3 and TRBJ1-5; 7 positions match TRBD1. CDR1 MNHEY and CDR2 SVGEGT come from the germline V gene. Trimming took 0 bases from V and 11 from J; bases not matched to a gene: 1. The CDR3 extends over 12 amino acids. CDR3 in DNA: TGTGCCAGCAGTTACTCCAGGGGGGCCCAGCATTTT. Amino acid sequence: CASSYSRGAQHF.

V usage is TRBV3-1 and J usage is TRBJ1-1; D gene ambiguous. The CDR3 is 13 residues long. V lost 0 bases to trimming and J lost 6 bases, with 8 bases between them. Germline V gene lookup returns CDR1 LGHDT and CDR2 YNNKEL (reference sequence). Written as DNA, the CDR3 is TGTGCCAGCAGCCAAGAGTACGGGGCTGAAGCTTTCTTT. This codes for CASSQEYGAEAFF.

This chain uses TRBV5-4 with TRBJ2-7, with unresolved D. The germline V gene has CDR1 SGHNT and CDR2 YYREEE (reference sequence). Trimming removed 0 bases from V and 6 bases from J, with 7 bases in between. This CDR3 has 12 amino acids. In DNA form, the CDR3 reads TGTGCCAGCAGCTTGGAATCGGCCGAGCAGTACGTC. Protein product: CASSLESAEQYV.

V gene TRBV7-3 combines with J gene TRBJ1-5; unclear D gene. Trimming removed 5 bases at V and 0 bases at J, with 14 bases between. The CDR3 extends over 16 amino acids. CDR1 is SGHTA and CDR2 is FQGTGA in the germline V gene. The CDR3 DNA reads as TGTGCCAGCAGCCCATCATGGCGTCCTAGCAATCAGCCCCAGCATTTT. Its translation is CASSPSWRPSNQPQHF.

The chain links TRBV7-2 to TRBJ1-2, with TRBD1 as a possible D gene (6 bases). V shed 5 bases and J shed 3 bases, with 16 bases lying between them. From germline, CDR1 is SGHTA and CDR2 FQGNSA. This CDR3 has 15 residues. The DNA for the CDR3 is TGTGCCAGCAGCGTATACAGGGTCCCGGACTATGGCTACACCTTC. This codes for CASSVYRVPDYGYTF.

Only a few counts were recorded for this clonotype. The chain recombines TRBV5-1 with TRBJ2-5; D is possibly TRBD1 or TRBD2 (5 bases each). There are 14 residues in the CDR3. Germline CDR1 SGHRS, CDR2 YFSETQ. The germline V and J ends were trimmed by 3 bases and 5 bases, with 14 bases remaining between them. The CDR3 coding sequence is TGCGCCAGCAGCTATGCCGGGGCCGGGGAGACCCAGTACTTC. As protein: CASSYAGAGETQYF.